In this sample, the clone carrying this T cell receptor (beta chain) turned up a few times. Its target is not known. This specimen belongs to a study of vaccination and CD4 T cells after COVID-19. Described treatment: approximately nine-day PBMC culture with coronavirus spike peptide pools or control peptides (ViraFEST assay). The unexposed donor's CD4+ T cells were collected before the COVID-19 pandemic (2011-2018). In germline, CDR1 is MNHNS, CDR2 SASEGT. The CDR3 contains 12 residues. V was clipped by 8 bases and J by 6 bases, with 11 bases between them. Cultured CD4+ T-cell DNA underwent Oncomine TCR Beta short-read sequencing. One entry per CDR3 protein, called by TCRdb with MiXCR from the PCR reads. The sample includes about 5,700 distinct CDR3 sequences, 35% to 45% of them seen just once.

The chain combines TRBV6-1 with TRBJ2-1; D remains ambiguous. The source of this sequence is a human donor in good health. Input material: CD4+ T cells from blood, cultured in vitro. The CDR3 sequence: CASRSAGNEQFF. In DNA, the CDR3 is TGTGCCAGCCGGTCTGCCGGCAATGAGCAGTTCTTC.